This record concerns one T cell receptor (beta chain) sequence. This sample was included in a study of control samples from healthy donors and cancer patients. Data came from immunoSEQ multiplex PCR; TCRdb stores just in-frame clones and leaves some out. Of around 120,000 clones listed, roughly 87% are singletons. Germline trimming cut 4 bases from V and 6 bases from J; bases unmatched to any gene: 7. The CDR3 extends over 16 amino acids. Germline values: CDR1 KGHDR, CDR2 SFDVKD. V usage is TRBV24-1 and J usage is TRBJ2-1; 11 bases match TRBD1. This clonotype was obtained from a man aged 35 to 55 in good health. Specimen: blood. CDR3 DNA sequence: TGTGCCACCAGTGAAACGGGACAGGGGGTGGGCAATGAGCAGTTCTTC. Protein product: CATSETGQGVGNEQFF.